The 29 T cell receptor beta chains given below trace back to one sample, sequenced in a study of blood T cells in healthy people across ages. Together with a sample-barcoded 5' primer, a J-beta primer mix was included in a second PCR lasting roughly 6 to 12 cycles. TCRdb independently ran MiXCR on the 5' RACE reads; one entry per CDR3 protein. Found here are some 800,000 distinct CDR3 sequences, 20% to 25% of them singletons; the top ten hold 3% to 4.5%. These sequences were also reported in another study, on T cells of mothers and their children.

Sequenced: blood. The receptors here all came from a boy between 5 and 17 years old in good health.

V is TRBV4-3 and J is TRBJ1-4; D perhaps matches TRBD1 (5 bases). From germline, CDR1 is LGHNA and CDR2 YSLEER. This CDR3 region has 16 residues. The V and J ends lost 0 bases and 7 bases respectively, with 15 bases between them. In nucleotides, the CDR3 is TGCGCCAGCAGCCAAGATAAGGACATTTGGGGTGAAAAACTGTTTTTT. It translates to CASSQDKDIWGEKLFF.

The V and J genes are TRBV7-2 and TRBJ2-4; 9 bases match TRBD2. This CDR3 contains 17 residues. Germline V gene lookup returns CDR1 SGHTA and CDR2 FQGNSA. The V gene end was trimmed by 5 bases and the J gene end by 8 bases; junction bases not matched to a gene: 16. The CDR3 DNA reads as TGTGCCAGCAGCCCTTCCTCTGGCGGGGGGGCCGGATACATTCAGTACTTC. Its translation: CASSPSSGGGAGYIQYF. Full variable domain (rest looked up from reference TRBV7-2 and TRBJ2-4): GAGVSQSPSNKVTEKGKDVELRCDPISGHTALYWYRQSLGQGLEFLIYFQGNSAPDKSGLPSDRFSAERTGGSVSTLTIQRTQQEDSAVYLCASSPSSGGGAGYIQYFGAGTRLSVL.

The chain is built from TRBV7-2 and TRBJ1-2; D is undetermined. Germline V gene lookup returns CDR1 SGHTA and CDR2 FQGNSA. The CDR3 spans 12 residues. Trimming took off 5 bases at V and 4 bases at J, with 8 bases between the two ends. The DNA of the CDR3 is TGTGCCAGCAGCCCCTCCCCCTATGGCTACACCTTC. It translates to CASSPSPYGYTF.

The chain couples TRBV6-2 or TRBV6-3 to TRBJ1-2; 9 nucleotides match TRBD1. This CDR3 is 16 amino acids long. Unmatched junction bases numbered 12, after V lost 6 bases and J lost 4 bases. CDR1 is MNHEY, CDR2 SVGEGT, per germline. CDR3 protein: CASRNTGGRVIYGYTF. CDR3 DNA sequence: TGTGCCAGCAGGAATACAGGGGGCAGAGTAATCTATGGCTACACCTTC.

This clonotype was observed at least ten times. This chain links TRBV18 with TRBJ1-1; no clear D. CDR1 is KGHSH, CDR2 LQKENI, per germline. This CDR3 contains 13 residues. V lost 3 bases and J 0 bases, leaving 5 bases between the germline ends. The CDR3 region has the DNA TGTGCCAGCTCACCCCGCATGAACACTGAAGCTTTCTTT. It yields the protein CASSPRMNTEAFF. The variable domain in full, with the rest retrieved from reference TRBV18 and TRBJ1-1, is NAGVMQNPRHLVRRRGQEARLRCSPMKGHSHVYWYRQLPEEGLKFMVYLQKENIIDESGMPKERFSAEFPKEGPSILRIQQVVRGDSAAYFCASSPRMNTEAFFGQGTRLTVV.

A word on this clonotype: It is likely a read error, because the conserved phenylalanine at the end of the CDR3 is missing. The rearrangement joins TRBV7-2 to TRBJ2-1, with D maybe TRBD1 (5 bases). The CDR3 totals 15 residues. V was pared by 1 base and J by 5 bases, with 12 bases between. CDR1 is SGHTA and CDR2 is FQGNSA in the germline V gene. The CDR3 sequence: CASSLGVGANNEQFV. The DNA for the CDR3 is TGTGCCAGCAGCTTAGGGGTAGGGGCGAACAATGAGCAGTTCGTC.

This clonotype was counted a few times. The chain employs TRBV20-1 and TRBJ2-5; D not certain. V was shortened by 3 bases and J by 3 bases, with 8 bases between the two germline ends. The germline V gene has CDR1 DFQATT and CDR2 SNEGSKA (reference sequence). The CDR3 has 12 amino acids. The CDR3 nucleotides are TGCAGTGCTAGCTACTCTGAAGAGACCCAGTACTTC. This encodes CSASYSEETQYF.

This clonotype was picked up a small number of times. The gene calls are TRBV20-1 and TRBJ2-5, with D perhaps matching TRBD1 (5 bases). V gave up 5 bases and J gave up 5 bases, with 18 bases separating them. CDR3 length: 14 amino acids. Germline CDR1 and CDR2: DFQATT and SNEGSKA (reference sequence). CDR3 in amino acids: CSAPRGAGKETQYF. DNA of the CDR3: TGCAGTGCTCCCCGTGGGGCAGGGAAGGAGACCCAGTACTTC.

This clonotype has just a few counts. The chain carries TRBV3-1 and TRBJ1-3; no clear D. Trimming pared 3 bases from V and 4 bases from J, leaving 13 bases between. Germline assignment: CDR1 LGHDT and CDR2 YNNKEL (reference sequence). The CDR3 has 15 amino acids. CDR3 bases: TGTGCCAGCAGCCAGGCCCCGGGCAGCGGAAACACCATATATTTT. Its translation: CASSQAPGSGNTIYF.

The V gene is TRBV4-1, the J gene TRBJ2-7, with D perhaps TRBD1 or TRBD2 (5 bases each). The CDR3 is 17 amino acids. The germline V gene has CDR1 MGHRA and CDR2 YSYEKL. Trimming took 1 base from V and 0 from J, leaving 16 bases between them. The CDR3 spells CASSQGDGTKTSYEQYF. CDR3 DNA sequence: TGCGCCAGCAGCCAAGGGGACGGAACTAAGACCTCCTACGAGCAGTACTTC.

This rearrangement joins TRBV29-1 to TRBJ1-4; tentative D call: TRBD1 (5 bases). Deletions cut 1 base from V and 13 bases from J, with 7 bases between. This CDR3 is 10 amino acids long. Germline CDR1 reads SQVTM; CDR2 reads ANQGSEA. Here the CDR3 reads CSVEVGGLFF. Here the CDR3 DNA reads TGCAGCGTTGAAGTCGGGGGACTGTTTTTT.

This clonotype turned up a few times. The V gene is TRBV15, the J gene TRBJ2-2; possibly TRBD2 for D (5 bases). The V end lost 1 base, the J end lost 6 bases, and 12 bases lay between the germline ends. Germline V gene sequence: CDR1 LNHNV, CDR2 YYDKDF (reference sequence). The CDR3 spans 15 residues. The CDR3, as DNA: TGTGCCACCAGCAGAGGGACGGGGTTCCCCGGGGAGCTGTTTTTT. Amino acid sequence: CATSRGTGFPGELFF. The complete variable domain, with remaining parts taken from reference TRBV15 and TRBJ2-2, reads DAMVIQNPRYQVTQFGKPVTLSCSQTLNHNVMYWYQQKSSQAPKLLFHYYDKDFNNEADTPDNFQSRRPNTSFCFLDIRSPGLGDTAMYLCATSRGTGFPGELFFGEGSRLTVL.

This clonotype was detected only a few times. This chain joins TRBV3-1 and TRBJ2-7, with D uncertain. Germline V gives CDR1 LGHDT, CDR2 YNNKEL (reference sequence). The CDR3 totals 13 residues. Trimming took 1 base from V and 2 from J, leaving 6 bases between them. CDR3 sequence reads: CASSQAGAYEQYF. CDR3 in DNA: TGTGCCAGCAGCCAAGCAGGAGCCTACGAGCAGTACTTC.

The V gene is TRBV29-1, the J gene TRBJ2-5, with no clear D. The J call is uncertain, as TRBJ2-7 better fits the DNA end. Germline CDR1 and CDR2: SQVTM and ANQGSEA. The CDR3 is 11 amino acids. The CDR3 loop is CSVYGPLEQYF. The CDR3 bases are TGCAGCGTCTACGGCCCCCTCGAGCAGTACTTC.

V usage is TRBV7-9 and J usage is TRBJ2-5; D is uncertain. The J call may be faulty, since TRBJ2-1 better matches the DNA end. In germline, CDR1 is SEHNR, CDR2 FQNEAQ (reference sequence). The CDR3 has 12 residues. In DNA form, the CDR3 reads TGTGCCAGCAGCACGACCGGCCCTGAGCAGTTCTTC. Its translation: CASSTTGPEQFF.

This chain uses TRBV7-9 with TRBJ1-1; D call uncertain. Trimming removed 8 bases from V and 0 bases from J, with 16 bases in between. The V gene's germline CDR1 is SEHNR and CDR2 FQNEAQ (reference sequence). CDR3 length equals 15 residues. This CDR3 reads CASEFLGSMNTEAFF. The CDR3 nucleotides read TGTGCCAGCGAATTCCTCGGGTCCATGAACACTGAAGCTTTCTTT. The variable domain in full, with the rest retrieved from reference TRBV7-9 and TRBJ1-1, is DTGVSQNPRHKITKRGQNVTFRCDPISEHNRLYWYRQTLGQGPEFLTYFQNEAQLEKSRLLSDRFSAERPKGSFSTLEIQRTEQGDSAMYLCASEFLGSMNTEAFFGQGTRLTVV.

In this sample, this clonotype turned up a few times. The CDR3 protein is CASSFAAGGSSYNEQFF. The DNA of the CDR3 is TGTGCCAGCAGCTTTGCCGCGGGGGGGAGCTCCTACAATGAGCAGTTCTTC. The chain recombines TRBV7-2 with TRBJ2-1, with 9 positions matching TRBD2. V lost 3 bases to trimming and J lost 0 bases; unmatched junction nucleotides: 6. The germline CDR1 and CDR2 sequences are SGHTA and FQGNSA. This CDR3 comprises 17 residues.

This clonotype was seen a single time. The J gene is TRBJ2-7, the V gene TRBV6-1; D call uncertain. CDR3 length equals 13 residues. CDR1 and CDR2 (germline): MNHNS, SASEGT. V lost 8 bases and J 5 bases, leaving 16 bases between the germline ends. CDR3 in DNA: TGTGCCAGCGCGGCAGGCTTAGTGGACGAGCAGTACTTC. It codes for CASAAGLVDEQYF.

CDR3 sequence reads: CASSSGVNYGYTF. In DNA, the CDR3 is TGTGCCAGCAGTTCCGGGGTAAACTATGGCTACACCTTC. The chain carries TRBV27 and TRBJ1-2; D is uncertain. The CDR3 extends over 13 amino acids. V dropped 4 bases and J dropped 2 bases, with 8 bases sitting between them. Germline CDR1 and CDR2: MNHEY and SMNVEV (reference sequence).

The CDR3 is CASNLGSGYTEAFF. CDR3 coding DNA: TGTGCCAGCAACCTAGGGTCGGGTTACACTGAAGCTTTCTTT. This chain connects TRBV6-5 to TRBJ1-1; D is unclear. The CDR3 length is 14 residues. V was clipped by 7 bases and J by 3 bases, with 15 bases between them. The germline V gene has CDR1 MNHEY and CDR2 SVGAGI.

This chain joins TRBV7-4 and TRBJ1-1; D remains unclear. CDR3 length: 11 amino acids. V was trimmed by 9 bases and J by 0 bases, leaving 5 bases between them. CDR1 is SGHVT, CDR2 SQSDAQ, per germline. The CDR3 is CASTMNTEAFF. Written as DNA, the CDR3 is TGTGCCAGTACCATGAACACTGAAGCTTTCTTT.

The table lists this clonotype with a few counts. This chain uses TRBV28 with TRBJ1-1; maybe TRBD1 (5 bases). This CDR3 spans 15 amino acids. Per germline, CDR1 MDHEN and CDR2 SYDVKM. V was cut by 6 bases and J by 1 base, with 15 bases left in between. CDR3 nucleotides: TGTGCCAGCAGAGATGCGGGACTCTGGAACACTGAAGCTTTCTTT. Translating it yields CASRDAGLWNTEAFF.

This rearrangement joins TRBV20-1 to TRBJ2-2, with 9 bases that match TRBD2. The V gene end was trimmed by 5 bases and the J gene end by 3 bases; junction bases not matched to a gene: 7. This CDR3 is 15 amino acids long. CDR1 is DFQATT and CDR2 is SNEGSKA in the germline V gene (reference sequence). CDR3 region: CSACRSGRDTGELFF. The CDR3 nucleotides read TGCAGTGCTTGTCGTAGCGGGAGAGACACCGGGGAGCTGTTTTTT.

This clonotype was observed a few times. The germline gene is not matched at one end of the junction; a read error may be the cause. The chain recombines TRBV19 with TRBJ2-5, with D tentatively TRBD1 (6 bases). With the DNA end fitting TRBJ2-1 better, the J assignment may be wrong. The CDR3 is 13 amino acids. Germline values: CDR1 LNHDA, CDR2 SQIVND (reference sequence). As DNA, the CDR3 is TGTGCCAGCAGTAGGAGACAGGCTTTGGAGCAGTTCTTC. Amino acids: CASSRRQALEQFF.

This clonotype was picked up one time. This rearrangement joins TRBV9 to TRBJ2-1; D unclear. The CDR3 is made up of 15 amino acids. CDR1 SGDLS and CDR2 YYNGEE come from the germline V gene. The ends were cut back, 4 bases at V and 4 bases at J, with 15 bases in the middle. The CDR3 loop is CASSPREWLYNEQFF. As DNA, the CDR3 is TGTGCCAGCAGCCCCCGTGAGTGGTTGTACAATGAGCAGTTCTTC. The full variable domain, in which reference TRBV9 and TRBJ2-1 provide the parts outside the CDR3, is DSGVTQTPKHLITATGQRVTLRCSPRSGDLSVYWYQQSLDQGLQFLIQYYNGEERAKGNILERFSAQQFPDLHSELNLSSLELGDSALYFCASSPREWLYNEQFFGPGTRLTVL.

CDR3 DNA sequence: TGCAGCGTAGCTGGTATGGGACAGACGCAGTATTTT. It specifies CSVAGMGQTQYF. The chain combines TRBV29-1 with TRBJ2-3; 7 positions match TRBD1. Per germline, CDR1 SQVTM and CDR2 ANQGSEA. V shed 6 bases, J shed 9 bases, and the junction held 9 bases outside the gene matches. This CDR3 region has 12 residues.

This clonotype showed up just a few times. V usage is TRBV6-6 and J usage is TRBJ1-1; possible D gene TRBD1, 5 bases. V was trimmed by 5 bases and J by 3 bases, leaving 10 bases between them. From germline, CDR1 is MNHNY and CDR2 SVGAGI (reference sequence). The CDR3 contains 13 residues. In nucleotides, the CDR3 is TGTGCCAGCAGTCGCGGGACGGACACTGAAGCTTTCTTT. Amino acids: CASSRGTDTEAFF.

This clonotype was observed a handful of times. The chain has TRBV9 and TRBJ2-1, with 9 bases fitting TRBD1. The DNA end is more similar to TRBJ2-5, so the J call may be wrong. CDR3 length equals 18 residues. Germline V gene data show CDR1 as SGDLS and CDR2 as YYNGEE. The CDR3 here is CASSASHLGTGRGETQYF. As DNA, the CDR3 is TGTGCCAGCAGCGCGAGCCATCTAGGGACAGGGAGAGGAGAGACCCAGTACTTC.

This clonotype was detected only a few times. The chain is built from TRBV5-6 and TRBJ2-2, with no clear D. Germline lookup yields CDR1 SGHDT and CDR2 YYEEEE. The length of the CDR3 is 12 residues. V lost 7 bases and J lost 4, with 8 bases in between. The CDR3 DNA reads as TGTGCCAGCGGGATTTCCACCGGGGAGCTGTTTTTT. This codes for CASGISTGELFF.